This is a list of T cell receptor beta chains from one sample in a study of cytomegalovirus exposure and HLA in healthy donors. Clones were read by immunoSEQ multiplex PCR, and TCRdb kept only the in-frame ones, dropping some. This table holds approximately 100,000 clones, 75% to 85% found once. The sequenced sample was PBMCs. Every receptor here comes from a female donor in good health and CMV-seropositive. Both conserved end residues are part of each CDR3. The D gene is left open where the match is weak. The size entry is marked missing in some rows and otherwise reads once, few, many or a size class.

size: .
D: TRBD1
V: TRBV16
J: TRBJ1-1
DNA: TGTGCCAGCAGCCAAGGACAGGGTTGGACTGAAGCTTTCTTT
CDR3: CASSQGQGWTEAFF

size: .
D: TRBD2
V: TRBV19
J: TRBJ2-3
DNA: TGTGCCAGTAGGGTTCCCGGGAGGACAGATACGCAGTATTTT
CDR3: CASRVPGRTDTQYF

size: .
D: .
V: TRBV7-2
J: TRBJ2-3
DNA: TGTGCCAGCAGCTTAGTACCTACTAGCACAGATACGCAGTATTTT
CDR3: CASSLVPTSTDTQYF

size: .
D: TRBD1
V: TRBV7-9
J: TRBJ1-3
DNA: TGTGCCAGCAGCCCCGGGACAGGGCGCGGAAACACCATATATTTT
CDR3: CASSPGTGRGNTIYF

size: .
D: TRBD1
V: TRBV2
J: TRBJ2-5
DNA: TGTGCCAGCTTACCGCCGGGACAGCAAGAGACCCAGTACTTC
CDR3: CASLPPGQQETQYF

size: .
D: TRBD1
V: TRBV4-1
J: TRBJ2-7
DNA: TGCGCCAGCAGCATAAGGGACAGGGACTACGAGCAGTACTTC
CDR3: CASSIRDRDYEQYF

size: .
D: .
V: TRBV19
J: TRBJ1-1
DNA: TGTGCCAGTAATATAGGGGCGCTGAACACTGAAGCTTTCTTT
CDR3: CASNIGALNTEAFF

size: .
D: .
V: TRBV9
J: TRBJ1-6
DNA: TGTGCCAGCAGCGTAGGCTTCGGGAGCTCCTATAATTCACCCCTCCACTTT
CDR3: CASSVGFGSSYNSPLHF

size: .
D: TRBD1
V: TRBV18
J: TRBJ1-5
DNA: TGTGCCAGCTCCCAAGGACAGGGAGGTCAGCCCCAGCATTTT
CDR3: CASSQGQGGQPQHF

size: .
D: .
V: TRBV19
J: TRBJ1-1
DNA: TGTGCCAGTAGACTACGTAGGGGGTCCCTGAACACTGAAGCTTTCTTT
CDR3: CASRLRRGSLNTEAFF

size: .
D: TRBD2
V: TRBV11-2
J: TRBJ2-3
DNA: TGTGCCAGCAGCCCAACGGCCGGGACTAGCGGAAATACGCAGTATTTT
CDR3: CASSPTAGTSGNTQYF

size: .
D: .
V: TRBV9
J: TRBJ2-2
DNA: TGTGCCAGCAGCGACTGGGAGGTCGGGGAGCTGTTTTTT
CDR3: CASSDWEVGELFF

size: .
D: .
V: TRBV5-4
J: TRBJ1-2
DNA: TGTGCCAGCAGCTTGGACAGCAACTATGGCTACACCTTC
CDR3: CASSLDSNYGYTF

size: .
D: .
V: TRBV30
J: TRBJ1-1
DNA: TGTGCCTTCTCCGGTGGGAACACTGAAGCTTTCTTT
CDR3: CAFSGGNTEAFF

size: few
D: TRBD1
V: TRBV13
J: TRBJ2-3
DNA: TGTGCCAGCAGGCAGACAGGGGGCGCGAATACGCAGTATTTT
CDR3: CASRQTGGANTQYF

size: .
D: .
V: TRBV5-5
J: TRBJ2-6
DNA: TGTGCCAGCAGCCTAGAAGCGGGACAGGTTTTCTCTGGGGCCAACGTCCTGACTTTC
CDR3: CASSLEAGQVFSGANVLTF

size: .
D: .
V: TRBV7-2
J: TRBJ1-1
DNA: TGTGCCAGCAGCTTAGGTCGGGGAAACACTGAAGCTTTCTTT
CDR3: CASSLGRGNTEAFF

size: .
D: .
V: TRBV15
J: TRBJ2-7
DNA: TGTGCCACCAGCAGAGTCGGAGATCACGACGAGCAGTACTTC
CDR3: CATSRVGDHDEQYF

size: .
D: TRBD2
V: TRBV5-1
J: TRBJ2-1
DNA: TGCGCCAGCAGCTTGCTCGGGAGGGCCAGTACTGAGCAGTTCTTC
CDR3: CASSLLGRASTEQFF

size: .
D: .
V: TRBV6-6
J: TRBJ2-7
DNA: TGTGCCAGCAGTTACTATGGAGGGACCTACGAGCAGTACTTC
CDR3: CASSYYGGTYEQYF

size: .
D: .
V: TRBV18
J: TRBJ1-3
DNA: TGTGCCAGCTCACCCAGAAGGGACATCGGGCCTGGAAACACCATATATTTT
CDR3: CASSPRRDIGPGNTIYF

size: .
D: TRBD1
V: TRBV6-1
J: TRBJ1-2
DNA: TGTGCCAGCAGTGAAGCGGGACAGGGAAGGAGCGGCTACACCTTC
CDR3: CASSEAGQGRSGYTF

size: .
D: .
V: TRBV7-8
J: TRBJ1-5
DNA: TGTGCCAGCAGCTCGGTTGAGGGATACAATCAGCCCCAGCATTTT
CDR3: CASSSVEGYNQPQHF

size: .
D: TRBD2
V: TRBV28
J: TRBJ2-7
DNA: TGTGCCAGCAGTCCACTCGGTCTAGCGGGGAGCTCCTACGAGCAGTACTTC
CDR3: CASSPLGLAGSSYEQYF

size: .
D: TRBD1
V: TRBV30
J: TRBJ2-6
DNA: TGTGCCTCTCCGGACAGGTCTGGGGCCAACGTCCTGACTTTC
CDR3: CASPDRSGANVLTF

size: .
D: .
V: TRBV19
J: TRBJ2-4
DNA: TGTGCCAGTAGTATTGGATCAGGTTCACTAGCCAAAAACATTCAGTACTTC
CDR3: CASSIGSGSLAKNIQYF

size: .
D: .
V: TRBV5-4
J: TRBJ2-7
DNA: TGTGCCAGCAGCATAGGAACGGACTCCGGTGAGCAGTACTTC
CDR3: CASSIGTDSGEQYF

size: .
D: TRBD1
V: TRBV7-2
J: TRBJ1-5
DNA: TGTGCCAGCAGCTTAGGAGGGACAGTTTTTAATCAGCCCCAGCATTTT
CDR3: CASSLGGTVFNQPQHF

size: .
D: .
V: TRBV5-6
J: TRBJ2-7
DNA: TGTGCCAGCAGCTTGGCAGGAACCTTGGACGAGCAGTACTTC
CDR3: CASSLAGTLDEQYF

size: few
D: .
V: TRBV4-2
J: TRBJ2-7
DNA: TGTGCCAGCAGCCCCGCGGAGGAATCCTACGAGCAGTACTTC
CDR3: CASSPAEESYEQYF

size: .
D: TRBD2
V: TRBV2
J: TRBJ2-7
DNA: TGTGCCAGCAGTGTCCTGCGGGGGGCTCGGTACGAGCAGTACTTC
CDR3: CASSVLRGARYEQYF

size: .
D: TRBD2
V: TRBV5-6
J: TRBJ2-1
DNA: TGTGCCAGCAGCCCCGAGCGGGGGGGCAAGTACAATGAGCAGTTCTTC
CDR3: CASSPERGGKYNEQFF

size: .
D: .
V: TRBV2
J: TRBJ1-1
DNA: TGTGCCAGCAGTGAATTAGGACAGCAGAACACTGAAGCTTTCTTT
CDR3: CASSELGQQNTEAFF

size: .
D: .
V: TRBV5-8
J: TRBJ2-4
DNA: TGTGCCAGCAGCTTGGATGCCAGGTCAAACAGTCAGTACTTC
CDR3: CASSLDARSNSQYF

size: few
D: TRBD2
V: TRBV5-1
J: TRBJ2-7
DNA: TGCGCCAGCAGCTTTGTTAGCGGGGGGGCAGCAAGCGAGCAGTACTTC
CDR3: CASSFVSGGAASEQYF

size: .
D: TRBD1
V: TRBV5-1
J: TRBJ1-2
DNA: TGCGCCAGCAGTGGAAGTCGCGGGGACAGGGGGCTCCTTTGGTATGGCTACACCTTC
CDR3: CASSGSRGDRGLLWYGYTF

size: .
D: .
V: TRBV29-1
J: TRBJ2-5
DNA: TGCAGCGTTGGTCGGGGGGCGATAGAGACCCAGTACTTC
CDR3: CSVGRGAIETQYF